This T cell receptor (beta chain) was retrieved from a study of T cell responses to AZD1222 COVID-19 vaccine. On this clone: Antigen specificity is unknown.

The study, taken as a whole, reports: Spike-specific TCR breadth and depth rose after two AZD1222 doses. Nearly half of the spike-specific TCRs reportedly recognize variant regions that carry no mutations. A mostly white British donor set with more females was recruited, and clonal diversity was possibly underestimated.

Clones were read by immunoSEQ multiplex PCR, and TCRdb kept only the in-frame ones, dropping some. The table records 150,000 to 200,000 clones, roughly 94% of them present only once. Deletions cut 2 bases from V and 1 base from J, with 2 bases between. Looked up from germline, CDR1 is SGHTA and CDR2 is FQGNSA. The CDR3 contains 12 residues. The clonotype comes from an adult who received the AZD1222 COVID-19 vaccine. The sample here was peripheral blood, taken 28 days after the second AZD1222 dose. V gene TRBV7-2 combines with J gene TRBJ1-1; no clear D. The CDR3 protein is CASSLKNTEAFF. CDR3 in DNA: TGTGCCAGCAGCTTAAAGAACACTGAAGCTTTCTTT.